This T cell receptor (beta chain) was sequenced in a study of glioma-infiltrating T cells after dendritic cell vaccination. The length of the CDR3 is 14 residues. CDR1 SGHNT and CDR2 YENEEA come from the germline V gene. Trimming left V 6 bases short and J 0 bases short, with 10 bases between. Primers: 60 V beta forward and 13 J beta reverse. Repertoires were generated with immunoSEQ multiplex PCR, while TCRdb's copy carries only in-frame clones and drops some. This sample carries tens of thousands of clones, over 75% of them seen once, and the ten largest clones take 2% to 2.5%. Sequencing was performed on blood, taken before dendritic cell vaccination. The V gene is TRBV11-3, the J gene TRBJ2-3; unclear D gene. This TCR came from a human donor with glioblastoma. The CDR3, as DNA: TGTGCCAGCAGTGTAACAGCAAGCACAGATACGCAGTATTTT. Translated: CASSVTASTDTQYF. The entire variable domain, with the rest obtained from reference TRBV11-3 and TRBJ2-3, is as follows: EAGVVQSPRYKIIEKKQPVAFWCNPISGHNTLYWYLQNLGQGPELLIRYENEEAVDDSQLPKDRFSAERLKGVDSTLKIQPAELGDSAVYLCASSVTASTDTQYFGPGTRLTVL.